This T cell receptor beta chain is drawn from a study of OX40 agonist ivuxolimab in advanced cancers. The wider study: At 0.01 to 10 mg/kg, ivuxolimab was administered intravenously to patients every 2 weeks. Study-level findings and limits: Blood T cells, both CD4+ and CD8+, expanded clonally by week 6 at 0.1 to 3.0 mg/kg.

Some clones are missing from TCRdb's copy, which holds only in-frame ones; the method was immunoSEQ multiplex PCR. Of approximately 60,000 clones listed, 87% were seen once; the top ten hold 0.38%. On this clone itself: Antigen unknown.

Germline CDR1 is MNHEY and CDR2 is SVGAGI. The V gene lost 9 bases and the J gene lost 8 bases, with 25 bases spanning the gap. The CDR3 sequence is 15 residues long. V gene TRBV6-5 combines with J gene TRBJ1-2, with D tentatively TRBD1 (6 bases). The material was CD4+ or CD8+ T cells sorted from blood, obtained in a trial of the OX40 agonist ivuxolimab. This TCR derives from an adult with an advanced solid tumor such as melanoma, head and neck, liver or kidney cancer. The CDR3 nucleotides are TGTGCCAGTGCGCTAAACAGGGTACTTTATTCCGGCTACACCTTC. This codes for CASALNRVLYSGYTF.